This T cell receptor (beta chain) originates from a study of blood T cells in healthy people across ages. The CDR3 sequence is 15 residues long. Trimming took 3 bases from V and 1 from J; bases not matched to a gene: 2. Germline V gives CDR1 SNHLY, CDR2 FYNNEI. The second PCR ran about 6 to 12 cycles with a sample-barcoded 5' primer and J-beta primers. From the 5' RACE reads, TCRdb called clonotypes with MiXCR, one entry per CDR3 protein. The repertoire includes more than 800,000 distinct CDR3 sequences, over 35% of them detected once, and 18% sits in the top ten. This clonotype has just a few counts.

The gene calls are TRBV2 and TRBJ2-4; 8 bases align to TRBD1. The sequenced sample consisted of blood. This clonotype originated in a woman aged 60 to 75 in good health. CDR3 in amino acids: CASSEDRVAKNIQYF. CDR3 coding DNA: TGTGCCAGCAGTGAGGACAGGGTGGCCAAAAACATTCAGTACTTC.